The entry below describes one T cell receptor beta chain. The source of the sample is a study of blood T cell repertoires in COVID-19. Across the whole study: In each case, the material was cDNA or gDNA derived from T cells, B-cell-depleted T cells, or PBMCs.

This table comes from immunoSEQ multiplex PCR, and its TCRdb copy is limited to in-frame clones, with some not included. The table records some 150,000 clones, almost 90% of them present only once. The CDR3 totals 12 residues. Germline values: CDR1 SNHLY, CDR2 FYNNEI. V gave up 6 bases and J gave up 4 bases; unmatched junction bases: 3. The rearrangement uses TRBV2 and TRBJ2-7, with TRBD1 matching over 7 bases. The sequence was obtained from a man aged 50-60 years with active or convalescent COVID-19. Input material: peripheral blood. This CDR3 is CASRGQLYEQYF. CDR3 DNA sequence: TGTGCCAGCAGGGGACAGCTGTACGAGCAGTACTTC.